The text below deals with one T cell receptor beta chain. Its antigen remains unknown. This CDR3 is 15 amino acids long. The V gene's germline CDR1 is SGHNT and CDR2 YYREEE (reference sequence). Losses at the gene ends were 1 base for V and 8 bases for J; bases not matched to a gene: 5. The data were obtained in a study of cytomegalovirus exposure and HLA in healthy donors. Overall study findings and caveats: Reports state that TCR beta sequences accurately predicted most subjects' HLA-A and HLA-B alleles.

A multiplex PCR was run with 60 Vbeta primers and 13 Jbeta primers. TCRdb's table, derived via immunoSEQ multiplex PCR, lists solely in-frame clones and lacks some. The profile covers nearly 110,000 clones, with roughly 75% appearing a single time and around 2.5% taken by the ten largest. J is TRBJ1-6 and V is TRBV5-4; 8 bases line up with TRBD1. This TCR was sampled from a man in his forties in good health and CMV-seronegative. Source material: PBMCs. CDR3 coding DNA: TGTGCCAGCAGCTTGCCAGGGGGCGTAGATTCACCCCTCCACTTT. It translates to CASSLPGGVDSPLHF.